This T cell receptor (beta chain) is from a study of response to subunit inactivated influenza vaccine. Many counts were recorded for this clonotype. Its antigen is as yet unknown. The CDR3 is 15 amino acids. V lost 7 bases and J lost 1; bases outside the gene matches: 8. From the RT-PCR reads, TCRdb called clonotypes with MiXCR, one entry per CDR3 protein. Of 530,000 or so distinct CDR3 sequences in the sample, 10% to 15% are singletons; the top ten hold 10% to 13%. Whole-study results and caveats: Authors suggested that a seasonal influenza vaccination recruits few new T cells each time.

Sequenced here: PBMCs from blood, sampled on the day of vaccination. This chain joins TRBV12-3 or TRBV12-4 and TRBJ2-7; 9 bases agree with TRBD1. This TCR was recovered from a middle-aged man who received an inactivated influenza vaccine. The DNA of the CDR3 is TGTGCCAGCAAGGGGACAGGGACGTTATCCTACGAGCAGTACTTC. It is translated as CASKGTGTLSYEQYF.